This T cell receptor beta chain appears in the sequencing data of a study of T cell clones after liver transplantation. Study outcomes and limitations: Compared with third party-reactive sequences, donor-reactive ones declined more, independent of withdrawal success.

Unmatched junction bases numbered 15, after V lost 0 bases and J lost 5 bases. From germline, CDR1 is SGHTA and CDR2 FQGNSA. The CDR3 sequence is 19 residues long. Generated by immunoSEQ multiplex PCR, the TCRdb table keeps only in-frame clones and is missing some. The data hold around 77,000 clones, with about four fifths observed a single time. There are a few counts of this clone. The antigen remains unidentified. Sample: CD4+ T cells from blood, taken 12 months after liver transplant. The receptor was derived from a human patient who received a liver transplant. Some of these T cells may belong to the graft donor. This chain joins TRBV7-2 and TRBJ1-2; 10 bases map to TRBD1. The CDR3 nucleotides read TGTGCCAGCAGCTTAGCGTATTCTATCTTCAGGACAGGGGGTTATGGCTACACCTTC. Its translation is CASSLAYSIFRTGGYGYTF.